This TCR beta chain comes out of a study of tumor-infiltrating lymphocytes in glioblastoma multiforme. CDR1 and CDR2 (germline): SQVTM, ANQGSEA. J was trimmed by 5 bases and V by 1 base; bases with no gene match: 14. The CDR3 runs 18 residues. Study results and caveats: Unequal TCR RNA per T cell might skew measured clone sizes.

On this clonotype: No antigen is known for it.

Three nested ARM-PCR rounds with V-beta and C-beta primers built TCRB libraries. TCRB cDNA was made from approximately 0.5 ug total RNA. One entry per CDR3 protein results from TCRdb running MiXCR on the multiplex PCR reads. The sample yields about 9,200 distinct CDR3 sequences, roughly two thirds seen once. The TCR sequence derives from a male donor with glioblastoma. The chain links TRBV29-1 to TRBJ2-5; 12 nucleotides line up with TRBD2. The sequencing input was brain tumor tissue. The CDR3 here is CSVEGLAGERGSFETQYF. CDR3 in DNA: TGCAGCGTTGAAGGACTAGCGGGAGAAAGAGGGTCGTTTGAGACCCAGTACTTC.